These 4 T cell receptor beta chains share one sample of origin, sequenced in a study of control samples from healthy donors and cancer patients. Generated by immunoSEQ multiplex PCR, the TCRdb table keeps only in-frame clones and is missing some. The sample contains some 130,000 clones, roughly 90% of which appear only once. Sequencing was performed on blood. Source of these receptors: a woman between 50 and 59 years old in good health.

This clone was observed a single time. This chain joins TRBV29-1 and TRBJ1-1; D is possibly TRBD1 (6 bases). Germline lookup yields CDR1 SQVTM and CDR2 ANQGSEA. This CDR3 comprises 13 residues. With 6 bases removed from V and 0 bases from J, the gap between germline ends came to 11 bases. The CDR3, as DNA: TGCAGCGTAGGACAGCGCATGAACACTGAAGCTTTCTTT. Protein sequence: CSVGQRMNTEAFF. Looking up the rest from reference TRBV29-1 and TRBJ1-1 gives the full variable domain: SAVISQKPSRDICQRGTSLTIQCQVDSQVTMMFWYRQQPGQSLTLIATANQGSEATYESGFVIDKFPISRPNLTFSTLTVSNMSPEDSSIYLCSVGQRMNTEAFFGQGTRLTVV.

V and J are TRBV28 and TRBJ1-3; D unclear. V lost 4 bases to trimming and J lost 4 bases, with 5 bases between them. Germline V CDR1 and CDR2: MDHEN, SYDVKM. CDR3 length equals 12 residues. The CDR3 here is CASSSVGNTIYF. The CDR3 nucleotides are TGTGCCAGCAGTTCGGTGGGAAACACCATATATTTT.

This chain joins TRBV19 and TRBJ2-4; D might be TRBD1 (6 bases). The CDR3 is made up of 16 amino acids. CDR1 is LNHDA and CDR2 is SQIVND in the germline V gene (reference sequence). Trimming removed 3 bases from V and 7 bases from J, with 19 bases in between. CDR3 in amino acids: CASSIGWGRGDNIQYF. CDR3 bases: TGTGCCAGTAGTATTGGGTGGGGGCGCGGAGACAACATTCAGTACTTC.

This rearrangement joins TRBV28 to TRBJ2-7, with a weak D call TRBD2 (5 bases). The CDR3 covers 16 residues. Germline CDR1 is MDHEN and CDR2 is SYDVKM. The V gene lost 5 bases and the J gene lost 2 bases, with 19 bases spanning the gap. This chain's CDR3 is CASSPADGLKTYEQYF. CDR3 bases: TGTGCCAGCAGTCCCGCAGACGGACTGAAGACCTACGAGCAGTACTTC.